Reported below is one T cell receptor beta chain. The data are from a study of blood T cell repertoires in COVID-19. On the study more broadly: Sources were T cells, B-cell-depleted T cells, or PBMCs; the material itself was cDNA or gDNA.

Libraries were prepared by immunoSEQ multiplex PCR; TCRdb keeps only in-frame clonotypes and omits some of them. The table shows 150,000 to 200,000 clones, with around nine tenths occurring only once. Sequencing was carried out using PBMCs or T cells enriched from blood (not recorded which). This clonotype originated in a woman younger than 30 who had recovered from COVID-19.

The CDR3 coding sequence is TGTGCCAGCGGGCTAGCGGGAGAGGTCTCCTACGAGCAGTACTTC. Translation: CASGLAGEVSYEQYF. The V and J genes are TRBV27 and TRBJ2-7; 10 nucleotides align to TRBD2. Germline V gene data show CDR1 as MNHEY and CDR2 as SMNVEV (reference sequence). The CDR3 extends over 15 amino acids. Unmatched junction bases numbered 7, after V lost 8 bases and J lost 0 bases.